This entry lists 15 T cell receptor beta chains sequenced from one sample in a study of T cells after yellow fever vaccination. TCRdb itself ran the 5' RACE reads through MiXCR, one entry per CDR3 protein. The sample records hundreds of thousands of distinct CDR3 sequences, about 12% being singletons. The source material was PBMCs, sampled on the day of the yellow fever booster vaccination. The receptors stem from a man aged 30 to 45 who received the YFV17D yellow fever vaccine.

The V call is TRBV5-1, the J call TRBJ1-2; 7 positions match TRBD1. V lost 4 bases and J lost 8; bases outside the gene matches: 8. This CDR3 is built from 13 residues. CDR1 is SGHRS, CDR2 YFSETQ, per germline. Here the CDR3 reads CASSETGSKGYTF. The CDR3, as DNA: TGCGCCAGCAGCGAGACAGGGAGTAAGGGCTACACCTTC.

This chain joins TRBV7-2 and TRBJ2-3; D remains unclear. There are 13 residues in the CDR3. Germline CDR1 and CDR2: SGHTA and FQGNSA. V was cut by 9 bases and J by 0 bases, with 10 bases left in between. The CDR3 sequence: CASRIISTDTQYF. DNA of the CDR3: TGTGCCAGTAGGATAATAAGCACAGATACGCAGTATTTT.

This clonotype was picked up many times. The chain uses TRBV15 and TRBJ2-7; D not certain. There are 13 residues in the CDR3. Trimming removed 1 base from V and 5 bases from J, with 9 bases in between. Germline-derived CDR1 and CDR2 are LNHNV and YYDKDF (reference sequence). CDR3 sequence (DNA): TGTGCCACCAGCAGAGGGCTAGGAAACGAGCAGTACTTC. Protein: CATSRGLGNEQYF.

CDR3 in DNA: TGCGCCAGCAGCGTCCAACAGCGGGGCTACAATGAGCAGTTCTTC. It codes for CASSVQQRGYNEQFF. This rearrangement joins TRBV5-1 to TRBJ2-1; 7 bases fit TRBD2. The J segment lost 3 bases and the V segment lost 4 bases, leaving 7 bases of the junction unmatched. Germline CDR1 is SGHRS and CDR2 is YFSETQ. CDR3 length equals 15 residues.

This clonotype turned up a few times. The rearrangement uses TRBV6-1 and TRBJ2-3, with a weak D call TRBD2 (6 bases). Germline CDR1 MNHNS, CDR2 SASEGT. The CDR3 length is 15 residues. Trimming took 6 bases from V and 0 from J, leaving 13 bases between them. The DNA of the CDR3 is TGTGCCAGCAGCCGAACCCGGGGGAGCACAGATACGCAGTATTTT. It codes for CASSRTRGSTDTQYF.

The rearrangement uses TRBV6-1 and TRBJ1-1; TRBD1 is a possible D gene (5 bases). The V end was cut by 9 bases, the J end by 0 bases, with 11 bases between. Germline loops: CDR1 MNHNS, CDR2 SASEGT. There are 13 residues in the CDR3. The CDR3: CASIRQMNTEAFF. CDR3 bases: TGTGCCAGTATTAGACAGATGAACACTGAAGCTTTCTTT.

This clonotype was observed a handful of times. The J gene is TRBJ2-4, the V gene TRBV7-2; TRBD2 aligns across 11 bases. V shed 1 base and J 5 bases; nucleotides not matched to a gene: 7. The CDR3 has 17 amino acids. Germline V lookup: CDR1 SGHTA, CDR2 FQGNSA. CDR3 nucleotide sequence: TGTGCCAGCAGCTTAGGGATTGGGACTAGCGGCCAAAACATTCAGTACTTC. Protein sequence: CASSLGIGTSGQNIQYF. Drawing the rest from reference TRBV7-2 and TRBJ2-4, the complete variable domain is GAGVSQSPSNKVTEKGKDVELRCDPISGHTALYWYRQSLGQGLEFLIYFQGNSAPDKSGLPSDRFSAERTGGSVSTLTIQRTQQEDSAVYLCASSLGIGTSGQNIQYFGAGTRLSVL.

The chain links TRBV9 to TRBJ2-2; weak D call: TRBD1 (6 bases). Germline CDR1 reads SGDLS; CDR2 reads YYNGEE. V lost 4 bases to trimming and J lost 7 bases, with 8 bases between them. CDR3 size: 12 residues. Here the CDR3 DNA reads TGTGCCAGCAGCTTACAGGGCGGGGAGCTGTTTTTT. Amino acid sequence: CASSLQGGELFF.

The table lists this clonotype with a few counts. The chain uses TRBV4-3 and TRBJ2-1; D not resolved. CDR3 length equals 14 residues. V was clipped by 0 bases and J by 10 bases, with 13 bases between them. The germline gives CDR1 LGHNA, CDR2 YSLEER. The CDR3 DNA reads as TGCGCCAGCAGCCAAGATCACTCCCATCTAGAGCAGTTCTTC. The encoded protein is CASSQDHSHLEQFF.

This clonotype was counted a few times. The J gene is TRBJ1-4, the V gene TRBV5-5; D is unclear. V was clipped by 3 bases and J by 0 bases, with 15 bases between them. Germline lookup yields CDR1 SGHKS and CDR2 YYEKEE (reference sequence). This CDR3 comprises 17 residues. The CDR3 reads CASSYSPTGSTNEKLFF. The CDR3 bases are TGTGCCAGCAGCTATTCCCCGACTGGGTCAACTAATGAAAAACTGTTTTTT.

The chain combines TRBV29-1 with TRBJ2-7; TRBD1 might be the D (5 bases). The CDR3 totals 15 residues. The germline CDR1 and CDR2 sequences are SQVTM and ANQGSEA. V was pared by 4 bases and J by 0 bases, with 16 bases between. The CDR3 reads CSVVGPRQSSYEQYF. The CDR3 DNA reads TGCAGCGTTGTTGGGCCGAGACAGAGCTCCTACGAGCAGTACTTC.

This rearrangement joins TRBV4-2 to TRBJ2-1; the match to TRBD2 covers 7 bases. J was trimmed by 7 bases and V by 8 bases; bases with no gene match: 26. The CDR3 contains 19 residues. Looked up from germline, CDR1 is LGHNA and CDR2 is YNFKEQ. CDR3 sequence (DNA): TGTGCCAGCGACCTCGGACGCCTGGAGCGGGAAGGCCTTGGGAATGAGCAGTTCTTC. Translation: CASDLGRLEREGLGNEQFF.

This chain's CDR3 is CASSSAGGITEAFF. In DNA, the CDR3 is TGTGCCAGCAGCTCGGCAGGGGGCATCACTGAAGCTTTCTTT. V is TRBV7-2 and J is TRBJ1-1; 8 nucleotides align to TRBD1. CDR1 is SGHTA, CDR2 FQGNSA, per germline. The CDR3 is made up of 14 amino acids. V was pared by 4 bases and J by 4 bases, with 5 bases of the junction left unmatched.

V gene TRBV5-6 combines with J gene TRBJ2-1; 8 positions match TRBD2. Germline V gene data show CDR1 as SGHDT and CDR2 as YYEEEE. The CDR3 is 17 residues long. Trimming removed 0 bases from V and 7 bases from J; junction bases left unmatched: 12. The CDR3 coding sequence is TGTGCCAGCAGCTTGGCCTATTCCGGGACTAGGTGGAATGAGCAGTTCTTC. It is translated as CASSLAYSGTRWNEQFF.

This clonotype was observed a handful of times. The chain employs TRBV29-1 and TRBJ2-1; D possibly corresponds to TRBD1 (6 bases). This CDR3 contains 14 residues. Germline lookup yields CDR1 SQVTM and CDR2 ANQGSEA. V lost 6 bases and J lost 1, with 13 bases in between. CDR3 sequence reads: CSVPGDRSYNEQFF. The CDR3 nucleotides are TGCAGCGTCCCAGGGGACCGGTCCTACAATGAGCAGTTCTTC.